This T cell receptor beta chain was obtained from a study of T cell responses to AZD1222 COVID-19 vaccine. As for the study in general: Second-dose recipients at about 4 or about 12 weeks were treated as one pooled group. The study, taken as a whole, reports: There were repertoire samples only from the period after the peak T cell response. Spike-specific TCR breadth and depth were elevated following two AZD1222 doses.

Germline V gene lookup returns CDR1 MNHEY and CDR2 SVGAGI. CDR3 length: 13 amino acids. In regard to this clone: Its antigen is unidentified. The junction departs from the called germline gene at one end, perhaps through a read error.

The data were produced by immunoSEQ multiplex PCR, yet TCRdb's version contains in-frame clones alone and is incomplete. This repertoire shows roughly 150,000 clones, around 92% found once; its top ten account for 1.3% to 1.5%. The chain has TRBV6-5 and TRBJ1-1, with D perhaps matching TRBD1 (5 bases). The source was peripheral blood, collected on day 0 of AZD1222 vaccination. This receptor was obtained from an adult in good health. The CDR3 loop reads CASSPPGLRVVVF. The CDR3 DNA reads TGTGCCAGCAGTCCCCCGGGACTCAGGGTAGTCGTCTTT.